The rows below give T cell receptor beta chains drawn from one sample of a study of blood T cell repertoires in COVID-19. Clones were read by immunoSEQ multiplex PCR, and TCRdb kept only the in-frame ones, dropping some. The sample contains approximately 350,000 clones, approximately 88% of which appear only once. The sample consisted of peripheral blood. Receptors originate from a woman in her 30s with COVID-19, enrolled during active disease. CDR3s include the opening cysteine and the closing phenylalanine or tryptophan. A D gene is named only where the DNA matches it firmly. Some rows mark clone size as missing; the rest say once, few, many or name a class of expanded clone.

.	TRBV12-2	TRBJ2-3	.	CASRTRRSKWREGRTDTQYF	TGTGCAAGTCGCACTCGCCGTAGTAAATGGCGGGAGGGCCGAACAGATACGCAGTATTTT
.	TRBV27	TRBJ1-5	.	CASGKPNQPQHF	TGTGCCAGCGGCAAACCGAATCAGCCCCAGCATTTT
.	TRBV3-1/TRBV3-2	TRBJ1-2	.	CASSQDSGVGGYTF	TGTGCCAGCAGCCAAGATTCAGGGGTGGGGGGCTACACCTTC
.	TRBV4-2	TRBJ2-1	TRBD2	CASSLRLASYNEQFF	TGTGCCAGCAGCCTCCGACTAGCCTCCTACAATGAGCAGTTCTTC
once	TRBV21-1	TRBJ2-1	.	CASSTRIAGVPNNEQFF	TGTGCCAGCAGCACCCGAATAGCGGGAGTCCCTAATAATGAGCAGTTCTTC
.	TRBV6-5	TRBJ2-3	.	CASRFSEGTQYF	TGTGCCAGCAGGTTTAGTGAGGGTACGCAGTATTTT
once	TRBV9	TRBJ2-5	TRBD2	CASSVGSPFPGTSGERRETQYF	TGTGCCAGCAGCGTAGGGAGTCCTTTTCCCGGGACTAGCGGAGAAAGGAGGGAGACCCAGTACTTC
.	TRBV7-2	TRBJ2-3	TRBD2	CASSSRLAGGGATDTQYF	TGTGCCAGCAGTTCCCGACTAGCGGGAGGGGGGGCAACAGATACGCAGTATTTT
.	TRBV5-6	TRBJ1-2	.	CASSLGGRSYGYTF	TGTGCCAGCAGCTTGGGTGGTCGGTCCTATGGCTACACCTTC
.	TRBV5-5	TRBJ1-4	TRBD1	CASSPTLTGGGEKLFF	TGTGCCAGCAGCCCCACCTTGACAGGGGGTGGTGAAAAACTGTTTTTT
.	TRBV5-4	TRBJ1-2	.	CASSSSDSYGYTF	TGTGCCAGCAGCTCCTCGGACAGCTATGGCTACACCTTC
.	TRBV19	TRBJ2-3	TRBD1	CASSMTGVTDTQYF	TGTGCCAGTAGTATGACAGGGGTTACAGATACGCAGTATTTT
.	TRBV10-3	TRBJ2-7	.	CAITGGGLDEQYF	TGTGCCATCACAGGAGGGGGCCTCGACGAGCAGTACTTC
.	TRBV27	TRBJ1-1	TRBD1	CASSLYQGANTEAFF	TGTGCCAGCAGTTTATATCAGGGGGCGAACACTGAAGCTTTCTTT
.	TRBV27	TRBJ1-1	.	CASSLGGGVEAFF	TGTGCCAGCAGTTTGGGAGGGGGGGTTGAAGCTTTCTTT
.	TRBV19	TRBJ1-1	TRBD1	CASMRGDSPNTEAFF	TGTGCCAGTATGAGGGGGGACAGCCCGAACACTGAAGCTTTCTTT
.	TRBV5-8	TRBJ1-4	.	CASSLEGGYGAATNEKLFF	TGTGCCAGCAGCTTGGAAGGGGGATACGGGGCGGCAACTAATGAAAAACTGTTTTTT
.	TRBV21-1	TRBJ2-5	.	CASSNPTGRLSETQYF	TGTGCCAGCAGCAACCCGACAGGGAGATTGTCGGAGACCCAGTACTTC
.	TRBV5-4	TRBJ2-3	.	CASSGRGGPDTQYF	TGTGCCAGCAGCGGTAGGGGAGGTCCAGATACGCAGTATTTT
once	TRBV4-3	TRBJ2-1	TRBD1	CASSLGQEGYNEQFF	TGCGCCAGCAGCCTCGGACAGGAAGGCTACAATGAGCAGTTCTTC
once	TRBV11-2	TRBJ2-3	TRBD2	CASSFPSGGSTDTQYF	TGTGCCAGCAGCTTCCCCAGCGGGGGTAGCACAGATACGCAGTATTTT
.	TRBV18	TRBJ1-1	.	CASSPTDFTEAFF	TGTGCCAGCTCTCCCACGGACTTCACTGAAGCTTTCTTT
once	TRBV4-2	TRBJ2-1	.	CASSPSLVRGYYNEQFF	TGTGCCAGCAGCCCAAGTCTGGTCAGGGGATACTACAATGAGCAGTTCTTC
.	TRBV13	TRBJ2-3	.	CASVARLGADTQYF	TGTGCCAGCGTTGCGAGACTAGGGGCAGATACGCAGTATTTT
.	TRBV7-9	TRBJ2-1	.	CASSYGQGRQFF	TGTGCCAGCAGCTACGGACAAGGTCGGCAGTTCTTC
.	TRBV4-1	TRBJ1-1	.	CASSQLGQNTEAFF	TGCGCCAGCAGCCAACTGGGACAGAACACTGAAGCTTTCTTT
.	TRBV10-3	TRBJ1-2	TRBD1	CAISRRQGTNYGYTF	TGTGCCATCAGTCGTCGACAGGGGACAAACTATGGCTACACCTTC
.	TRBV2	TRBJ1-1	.	CASSDKGGTEAFF	TGTGCCAGCAGTGATAAAGGGGGCACTGAAGCTTTCTTT
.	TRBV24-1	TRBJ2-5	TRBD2	CATSDPPAGAGQETQYF	TGTGCCACCAGTGACCCCCCAGCGGGAGCCGGCCAAGAGACCCAGTACTTC
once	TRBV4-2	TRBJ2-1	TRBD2	CASSQDQGRLAGNEQFF	TGTGCCAGCAGCCAAGATCAAGGGCGACTAGCTGGCAATGAGCAGTTCTTC
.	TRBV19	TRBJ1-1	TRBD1	CASRSMDRDTEAFF	TGTGCCAGTAGGAGTATGGACAGGGATACTGAAGCTTTCTTT
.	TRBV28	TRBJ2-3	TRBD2	CASSFGTSGSTDTQYF	TGTGCCAGCAGTTTCGGGACTAGCGGGAGCACAGATACGCAGTATTTT
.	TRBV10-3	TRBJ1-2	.	CAISAPTGFNYGYTF	TGTGCCATCAGTGCCCCGACAGGTTTTAACTATGGCTACACCTTC
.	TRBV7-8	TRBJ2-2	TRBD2	CASRSLAGVVTGELFF	TGTGCCAGCAGATCACTAGCGGGAGTCGTCACCGGGGAGCTGTTTTTT
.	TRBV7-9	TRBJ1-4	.	CASSSYRETNEKLFF	TGTGCCAGCAGCTCCTACAGGGAAACTAATGAAAAACTGTTTTTT
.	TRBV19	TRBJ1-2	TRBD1	CASSIDRWGTGAGYTF	TGTGCCAGTAGTATAGATCGGTGGGGCACAGGGGCCGGCTACACCTTC
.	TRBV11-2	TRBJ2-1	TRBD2	CASSSGLAGYNEQFF	TGTGCCAGCAGTTCAGGACTAGCGGGCTATAATGAGCAGTTCTTC
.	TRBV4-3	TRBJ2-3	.	CASSQDWEITSTDTQYF	TGCGCCAGCAGCCAAGATTGGGAGATAACTAGCACAGATACGCAGTATTTT
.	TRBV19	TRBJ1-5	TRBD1	CASKHRGPQSNQPQHF	TGTGCCTCCAAGCACAGGGGCCCCCAGAGCAATCAGCCCCAGCATTTT
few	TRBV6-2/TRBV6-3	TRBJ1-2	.	CASSPRDIYGYTF	TGTGCCAGCAGCCCCCGGGACATCTATGGCTACACCTTC
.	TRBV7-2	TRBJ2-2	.	CASSLAGFLTGELFF	TGTGCCAGCAGCTTAGCCGGTTTCCTTACCGGGGAGCTGTTTTTT
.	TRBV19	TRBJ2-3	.	CASMGRGREGQYF	TGTGCCAGTATGGGCAGGGGAAGGGAAGGGCAGTATTTT
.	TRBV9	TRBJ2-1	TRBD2	CASSELAGRSYNEQFF	TGTGCCAGCAGCGAATTAGCGGGAAGGTCCTACAATGAGCAGTTCTTC
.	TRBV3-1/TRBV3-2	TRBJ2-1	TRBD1	CASSATGGGYNEQFF	TGTGCCAGCAGCGCGACAGGGGGAGGCTACAATGAGCAGTTCTTC
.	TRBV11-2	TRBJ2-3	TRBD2	CASSFGLAGGSVNTQYF	TGTGCCAGCAGCTTTGGACTAGCGGGGGGGAGTGTAAATACGCAGTATTTT
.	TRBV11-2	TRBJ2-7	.	CASSLRLNEQYF	TGTGCCAGCAGCCTTAGATTAAACGAGCAGTACTTC
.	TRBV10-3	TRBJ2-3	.	CAIGIGAGTDTQYF	TGTGCCATCGGAATAGGGGCTGGCACAGATACGCAGTATTTT
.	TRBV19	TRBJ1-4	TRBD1	CASSRTGGTGTNEKLFF	TGTGCCAGTAGTCGGACAGGGGGTACGGGCACTAATGAAAAACTGTTTTTT
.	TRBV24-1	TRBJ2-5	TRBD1	CATSDLRQGVGETQYF	TGTGCCACCAGTGATTTGCGGCAGGGGGTAGGAGAGACCCAGTACTTC
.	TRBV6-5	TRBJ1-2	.	CASRFLVNDGYTF	TGTGCCAGCCGGTTTCTGGTTAACGATGGCTACACCTTC
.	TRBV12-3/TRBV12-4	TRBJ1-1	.	CASSLNGDTEAFF	TGTGCCAGCAGTTTAAATGGAGACACTGAAGCTTTCTTT
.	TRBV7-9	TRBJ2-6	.	CASSLATGGSSGANVLTF	TGTGCCAGCAGCTTAGCTACCGGAGGGAGCTCTGGGGCCAACGTCCTGACTTTC